The entry that follows covers one T cell receptor (beta chain) sequence. The identical CDR3 is also encoded by other nucleotide sequences in the sample. The CDR3 covers 15 residues. V dropped 0 bases and J dropped 0 bases, with 7 bases sitting between them. Germline CDR1 SGHRS, CDR2 YFSETQ. The study recruited people aged roughly 18 to 95 years across around 24 US areas. Participants' reported clinical history set cohort assignment. The sample originates from a study of blood T cell repertoires in COVID-19. Study-level information: Sites in the United States, Italy and Spain provided acute and convalescent COVID-19 samples.

The data were produced by immunoSEQ multiplex PCR, yet TCRdb's version contains in-frame clones alone and is incomplete. Of over 250,000 clones in the sample, about nine tenths were seen once. V is TRBV5-1 and J is TRBJ2-1, with D perhaps TRBD2 (5 bases). Input material: PBMCs or T cells enriched from blood (not recorded which). The sequence derives from a woman in her fifties or sixties who had recovered from COVID-19. The CDR3 region has the DNA TGCGCCAGCAGCTTGGGTGGGAGCTCCTACAATGAGCAGTTCTTC. Protein sequence: CASSLGGSSYNEQFF.